The clone carrying this T cell receptor (beta chain) was seen only a few times. As yet, its antigen is unknown. TCRdb reanalysed the RT-PCR reads using MiXCR and keeps one entry per CDR3 protein. The sample lists hundreds of thousands of distinct CDR3 sequences, approximately 14% occurring once. The sample originates from a study of response to subunit inactivated influenza vaccine. Regarding the study as a whole: Every seasonal influenza vaccination brings in few new T cells, the authors suggested.

Trimming left V 4 bases short and J 5 bases short, with 12 bases between. The V gene's germline CDR1 is LGHDT and CDR2 YNNKEL (reference sequence). This CDR3 contains 13 residues. Sequences were derived from PBMCs from blood, sampled 14 to 15 days before vaccination. The sequence was obtained from a man over 45 who received an inactivated influenza vaccine. J is TRBJ2-7 and V is TRBV3-1, with D perhaps TRBD1 (6 bases). The chain's CDR3 is CASSPDRFNEQYF. In DNA, the CDR3 is TGTGCCAGCAGCCCGGACAGATTCAACGAGCAGTACTTC.